This T cell receptor (beta chain) was observed in a study of blood T cells in healthy people across ages. Germline-derived CDR1 and CDR2 are MNHNS and SASEGT. V lost 6 bases, J lost 2 bases, and 9 bases lay in between. The CDR3 is made up of 13 amino acids. Alongside a J-beta primer mix, a sample-barcoded 5' primer served in a second PCR lasting roughly 7 to 12 cycles. CDR3-containing paired-end reads numbered at least 2.5 million in each sample. TCRdb fed the 5' RACE reads into MiXCR, producing one record per CDR3 protein. This table holds around 1,000,000 distinct CDR3 sequences, almost 25% found once. These same records also appear under a second study, on T cells of mothers and their children. That paper notes: Unrelated mother-child pairs always had slightly, but never significantly, lower normalized overlap than related pairs.

The specimen was blood. The receptor comes from a girl aged 2-10 years in good health. This chain uses TRBV6-1 with TRBJ2-3, with D perhaps matching TRBD1 (5 bases). Here the CDR3 reads CASRPTVTDTQYF. The CDR3 bases are TGTGCCAGCAGGCCGACAGTCACAGATACGCAGTATTTT.